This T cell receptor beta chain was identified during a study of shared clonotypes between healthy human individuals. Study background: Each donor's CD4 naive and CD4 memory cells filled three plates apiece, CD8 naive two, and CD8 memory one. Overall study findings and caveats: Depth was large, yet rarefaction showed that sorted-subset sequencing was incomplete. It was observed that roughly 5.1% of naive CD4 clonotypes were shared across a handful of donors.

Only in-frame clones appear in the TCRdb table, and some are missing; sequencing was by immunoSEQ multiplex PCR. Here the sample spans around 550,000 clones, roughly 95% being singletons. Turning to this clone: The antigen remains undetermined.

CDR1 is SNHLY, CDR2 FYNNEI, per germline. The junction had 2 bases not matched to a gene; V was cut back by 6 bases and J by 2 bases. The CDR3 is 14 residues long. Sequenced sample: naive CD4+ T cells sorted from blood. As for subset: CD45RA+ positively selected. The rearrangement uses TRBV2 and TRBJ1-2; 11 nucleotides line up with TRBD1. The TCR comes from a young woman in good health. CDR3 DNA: TGTGCCAGCAGCAGGACAGGGGGCAACTATGGCTACACCTTC. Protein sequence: CASSRTGGNYGYTF. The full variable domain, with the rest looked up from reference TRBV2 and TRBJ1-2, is EPEVTQTPSHQVTQMGQEVILRCVPISNHLYFYWYRQILGQKVEFLVSFYNNEISEKSEIFDDQFSVERPDGSNFTLKIRSTKLEDSAMYFCASSRTGGNYGYTFGSGTRLTVV.